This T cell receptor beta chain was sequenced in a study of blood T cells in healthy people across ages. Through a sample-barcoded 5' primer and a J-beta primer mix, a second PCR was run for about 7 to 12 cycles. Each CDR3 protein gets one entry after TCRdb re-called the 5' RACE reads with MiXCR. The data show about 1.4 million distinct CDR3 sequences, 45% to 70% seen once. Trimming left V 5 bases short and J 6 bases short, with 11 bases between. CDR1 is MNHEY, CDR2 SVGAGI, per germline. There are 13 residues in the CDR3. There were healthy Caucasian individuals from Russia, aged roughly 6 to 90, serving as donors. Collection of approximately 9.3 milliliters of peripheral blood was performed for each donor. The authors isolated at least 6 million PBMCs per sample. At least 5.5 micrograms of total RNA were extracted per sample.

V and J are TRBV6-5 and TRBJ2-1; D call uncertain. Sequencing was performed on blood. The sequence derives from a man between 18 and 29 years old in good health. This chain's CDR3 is CASSLSDGNEQFF. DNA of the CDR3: TGTGCCAGCAGTCTCTCGGACGGCAATGAGCAGTTCTTC.